Listed below are T cell receptor beta chains from one sample, sequenced in a study of regulatory T cells in long-lasting Graves disease. Via MiXCR, TCRdb re-called the multiplex PCR reads, giving one row per CDR3 protein. The table has 400,000 to 500,000 distinct CDR3 sequences, about a sixth seen once. The same data also went into a second study, on T cells in Graves' hyperthyroidism and ophthalmopathy.

The sequencing used peripheral blood mononuclear cells (PBMCs), collected at new diagnosis, from a patient treated with antithyroid drugs. These receptors originate from a young woman with Graves disease. Each CDR3 is given with its conserved first and last residue. Fields, in order: V gene, J gene, D gene, clone size, CDR3 protein, CDR3 DNA. D genes are given only for firm matches. The listing skips clone size in some rows; elsewhere it reads once, few, many or a size class.

TRBV29-1,TRBJ1-4,.,.,CSAGGTVPPPNEKLFF,TGCAGCGCTGGGGGGACGGTACCACCACCTAATGAAAAACTGTTTTTT
TRBV29-1,TRBJ2-3,.,.,CSVVTNGSENTQYF,TGCAGCGTTGTAACTAACGGGAGTGAAAATACGCAGTATTTT
TRBV27,TRBJ2-3,TRBD2,many,CASSPSGAQGTQYF,TGTGCCAGCAGTCCTAGCGGGGCGCAGGGTACGCAGTATTTT
TRBV9,TRBJ2-3,TRBD2,.,CASSVGASGRDTQYF,TGTGCCAGCAGCGTAGGGGCTAGCGGGAGGGATACGCAGTATTTT
TRBV7-3,TRBJ2-3,TRBD2,few,CASSQAMGLAERTDTQYF,TGTGCCAGCAGCCAAGCTATGGGACTAGCGGAACGCACAGATACGCAGTATTTT
TRBV19,TRBJ2-7,.,.,CASSNPKSWGVYEQYF,TGTGCCAGTAGTAATCCCAAAAGTTGGGGCGTCTACGAGCAGTACTTC
TRBV6-2/TRBV6-3,TRBJ1-4,.,few,CASRQGPSNEKLFF,TGTGCCAGCAGGCAGGGCCCCTCTAATGAAAAACTGTTTTTT
TRBV4-2,TRBJ2-7,TRBD2,many,CASSALAGTYEQYF,TGTGCCAGCAGCGCTCTAGCGGGCACCTACGAGCAGTACTTC
TRBV28,TRBJ1-3,TRBD1,.,CASSSYPPTGVSGNTIYF,TGTGCCAGCAGTTCCTACCCTCCTACAGGGGTCTCTGGAAACACCATATATTTT
TRBV5-1,TRBJ2-2,.,few,CASGPGTNTGELFF,TGCGCCAGCGGACCCGGGACGAACACCGGGGAGCTGTTTTTT
TRBV11-1,TRBJ2-2,TRBD1,many,CASSIGQVPGGELFF,TGTGCCAGCAGCATCGGACAGGTCCCGGGAGGGGAGCTGTTTTTT
TRBV28,TRBJ1-2,.,many,CASRLAHIQSNGYTF,TGTGCCAGCAGATTAGCACACATCCAGAGTAACGGCTACACCTTC
TRBV20-1,TRBJ1-2,.,.,CSARDLRTSTMFGGYTF,TGCAGTGCTAGAGATTTAAGGACATCTACTATGTTCGGCGGCTACACCTTC
TRBV4-2,TRBJ2-7,.,many,CASSQGGGAYEQYF,TGTGCCAGCAGCCAAGGAGGCGGGGCCTACGAGCAGTACTTC
TRBV9,TRBJ2-2,TRBD1,.,CASSGHTGVWTGELFF,TGTGCCAGCAGCGGACACACAGGGGTGTGGACCGGGGAGCTGTTTTTT
TRBV18,TRBJ2-7,TRBD1,many,CASSSGQALDEQYF,TGTGCCAGCTCCTCGGGACAGGCCCTCGACGAGCAGTACTTC
TRBV27,TRBJ1-1,.,many,CARVQEDTMNTEAFF,TGTGCCAGGGTACAGGAGGATACGATGAACACTGAAGCTTTCTTT
TRBV7-2,TRBJ2-5,TRBD1,many,CASSSGQAGETQYF,TGTGCCAGCAGCTCCGGACAGGCCGGGGAGACCCAGTACTTC
TRBV7-2,TRBJ1-6,.,few,CASSWEDNSPLHF,TGTGCCAGCAGTTGGGAGGACAATTCACCCCTCCACTTT
TRBV29-1,TRBJ1-1,.,few,CSVEREMNTEAFF,TGCAGCGTTGAAAGGGAGATGAACACTGAAGCTTTCTTT
TRBV3-1,TRBJ2-7,.,.,CASSQGQQGLYEQYF,TGTGCCAGCAGCCAAGGCCAACAGGGATTATACGAGCAGTACTTC
TRBV30,TRBJ1-1,.,.,CAWSLVLKAFF,TGTGCCTGGAGTTTGGTTTTGAAAGCTTTCTTT
TRBV20-1,TRBJ2-1,TRBD2,many,CSAVTSGRGNEQFF,TGCAGTGCTGTCACTAGCGGGAGGGGGAATGAGCAGTTCTTC
TRBV5-1,TRBJ2-3,TRBD1,.,CASSWGQGMDTQYF,TGCGCCAGCAGCTGGGGACAGGGGATGGATACGCAGTATTTT
TRBV27,TRBJ2-7,TRBD1,.,CASSWTGTYEQYF,TGTGCCAGCAGCTGGACAGGGACCTACGAGCAGTACTTC
TRBV6-2/TRBV6-3,TRBJ2-3,.,.,CASRVATSTDTQYF,TGTGCCAGCAGAGTCGCAACTAGCACAGATACGCAGTATTTT
TRBV11-2,TRBJ1-2,TRBD1,many,CASSLGQGLNGYTF,TGTGCCAGCAGCTTAGGACAGGGGCTGAATGGCTACACCTTC
TRBV2,TRBJ2-7,TRBD1,many,CASSNRGAYEQYF,TGTGCCAGCAGTAACAGGGGGGCCTACGAGCAGTACTTC
TRBV6-2/TRBV6-3,TRBJ2-7,TRBD1,.,CASTSGQAYEQYF,TGTGCCAGCACTTCGGGACAGGCCTACGAGCAGTACTTC
TRBV6-1,TRBJ2-5,.,many,CASSEGTLQETQYF,TGTGCCAGCAGTGAAGGGACCCTCCAAGAGACCCAGTACTTC
TRBV6-1,TRBJ2-2,TRBD2,many,CASSRGRNRLAPNTGELFF,TGTGCCAGCAGCCGAGGACGTAACCGACTAGCCCCGAACACCGGGGAGCTGTTTTTT
TRBV29-1,TRBJ2-1,TRBD2,many,CSVAGRLTDEQFF,TGCAGCGTTGCCGGGAGGCTCACCGATGAGCAGTTCTTC
TRBV6-5,TRBJ2-7,TRBD2,many,CASSYSSGSMYEQYF,TGTGCCAGCAGTTACTCGAGCGGGAGTATGTACGAGCAGTACTTC
TRBV5-8,TRBJ2-1,TRBD1,many,CASSGQGWNNEQFF,TGTGCCAGCAGCGGACAGGGGTGGAACAATGAGCAGTTCTTC
TRBV29-1,TRBJ2-7,TRBD2,.,CSYKPQGLTHGLSYEQYF,TGCAGCTACAAGCCCCAGGGACTAACTCACGGTTTATCCTACGAGCAGTACTTC
TRBV6-9,TRBJ2-7,.,few,CASSYGGAPLWEQYF,TGTGCCAGCAGTTACGGGGGAGCCCCACTTTGGGAGCAGTACTTC
TRBV7-2,TRBJ2-3,.,many,CASRKPSTDTQYF,TGTGCCAGCCGGAAGCCAAGCACAGATACGCAGTATTTT
TRBV7-2,TRBJ2-5,TRBD2,few,CASSLWVAGGLQETQYF,TGTGCCAGCAGCTTATGGGTAGCGGGAGGCCTCCAAGAGACCCAGTACTTC
TRBV30,TRBJ2-5,.,.,CAGLTTGLTSRETQYF,TGTGCCGGGTTGACGACAGGGTTGACTAGCAGGGAGACCCAGTACTTC
TRBV6-2/TRBV6-3,TRBJ1-2,.,.,CASTQKGLLGGYTF,TGTGCCAGCACTCAAAAGGGGCTGCTCGGTGGCTACACCTTC
TRBV28,TRBJ2-7,TRBD2,many,CASTFPATSGRRSEQYF,TGTGCCAGCACCTTCCCCGCGACTAGCGGGAGGAGGAGTGAGCAGTACTTC
TRBV5-4,TRBJ2-2,.,.,CASSLWGTGELFF,TGTGCCAGCAGCTTGTGGGGCACCGGGGAGCTGTTTTTT
TRBV20-1,TRBJ2-1,TRBD2,.,CSAPTSGRVNEQFF,TGCAGTGCTCCCACTAGCGGGAGGGTAAATGAGCAGTTCTTC
TRBV3-1,TRBJ2-3,.,.,CASSQRGPANTDTQYF,TGTGCCAGCAGCCAAAGAGGGCCCGCGAACACAGATACGCAGTATTTT
TRBV7-9,TRBJ2-1,TRBD2,.,CASSWVLADSYNEQFF,TGTGCCAGCAGCTGGGTCCTAGCGGACTCCTACAATGAGCAGTTCTTC
TRBV5-1,TRBJ2-7,.,.,CASNRVNSYEQYF,TGCGCCAGTAACAGGGTCAACTCCTACGAGCAGTACTTC
TRBV2,TRBJ2-3,TRBD1,many,CASSEYLDRYIKDTQYF,TGTGCCAGCAGTGAATACCTGGACAGGTATATCAAAGATACGCAGTATTTT
TRBV5-1,TRBJ2-1,.,.,CASSLYRPDEQFF,TGCGCCAGCAGCTTGTACAGGCCCGATGAGCAGTTCTTC
TRBV12-3/TRBV12-4,TRBJ2-3,.,many,CASSVVLLRGHTDTQYF,TGTGCCAGCAGTGTCGTCTTACTCAGGGGTCACACAGATACGCAGTATTTT
TRBV2,TRBJ1-2,TRBD1,many,CASRGTGRNYGYTF,TGTGCCAGCAGAGGGACAGGGAGGAACTATGGCTACACCTTC
TRBV11-2,TRBJ1-1,.,many,CASSPAGRHTEAFF,TGTGCCAGCAGCCCGGCGGGACGGCACACTGAAGCTTTCTTT
TRBV7-2,TRBJ2-1,.,.,CASRNPGPSSYNEQFF,TGTGCCAGCAGAAATCCAGGGCCCAGCTCCTACAATGAGCAGTTCTTC
TRBV10-3,TRBJ2-1,.,few,CAISEDLSYNEQFF,TGTGCCATCAGTGAGGACCTCTCCTACAATGAGCAGTTCTTC
TRBV18,TRBJ1-5,.,many,CASSPDIDQPQHF,TGTGCCAGCTCACCTGACATTGATCAGCCCCAGCATTTT